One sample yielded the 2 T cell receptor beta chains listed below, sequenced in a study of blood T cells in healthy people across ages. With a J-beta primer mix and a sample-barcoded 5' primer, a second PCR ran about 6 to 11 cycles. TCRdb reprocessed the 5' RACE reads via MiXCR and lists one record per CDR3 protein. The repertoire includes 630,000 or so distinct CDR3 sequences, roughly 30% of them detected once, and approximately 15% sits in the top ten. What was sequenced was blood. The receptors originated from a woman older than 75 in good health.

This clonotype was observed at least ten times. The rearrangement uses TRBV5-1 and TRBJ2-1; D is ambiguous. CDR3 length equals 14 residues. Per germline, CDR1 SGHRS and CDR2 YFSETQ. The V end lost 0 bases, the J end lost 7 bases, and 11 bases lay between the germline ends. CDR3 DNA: TGCGCCAGCAGCTTGGGACCCGAAGGGAATGAGCAGTTCTTC. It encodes CASSLGPEGNEQFF.

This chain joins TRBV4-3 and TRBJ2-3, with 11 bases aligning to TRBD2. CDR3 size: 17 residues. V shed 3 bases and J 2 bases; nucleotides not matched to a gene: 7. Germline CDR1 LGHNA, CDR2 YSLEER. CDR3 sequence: CASSQLLAGELTDTQYF. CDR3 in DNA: TGCGCCAGCAGCCAGTTACTAGCGGGAGAACTCACAGATACGCAGTATTTT.